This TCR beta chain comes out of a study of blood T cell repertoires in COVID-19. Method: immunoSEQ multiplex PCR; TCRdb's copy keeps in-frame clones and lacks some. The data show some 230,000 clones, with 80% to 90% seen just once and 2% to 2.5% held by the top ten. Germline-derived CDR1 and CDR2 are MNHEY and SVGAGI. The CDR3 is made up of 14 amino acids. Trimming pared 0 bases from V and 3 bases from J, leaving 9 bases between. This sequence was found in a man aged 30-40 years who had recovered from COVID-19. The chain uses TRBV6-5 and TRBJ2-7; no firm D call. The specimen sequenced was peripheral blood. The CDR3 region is CASSYSRPGYEQYF. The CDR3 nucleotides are TGTGCCAGCAGTTACTCACGCCCGGGCTACGAGCAGTACTTC.